This T cell receptor beta chain was captured in a study of shared clonotypes between healthy human individuals. CD45RO-negative CD8 cells positively selected for CCR7 made up the naive population, which excluded terminally differentiated effector memory CD45RA+ cells. Free of recent acute infections or vaccinations, the donors were healthy HIV-negative adults. In the authors' workflow: Junction-only immunoSEQ sequences carried no quality scores, so filtering differed. The method was immunoSEQ multiplex PCR; TCRdb's version includes in-frame clones alone and lacks a portion of them. The V and J calls and clone size are taken from that table; D and trimming were inferred from the DNA. The sample has roughly 590,000 clones, roughly 96% seen once; the top ten hold roughly 0.1%. CDR3 length: 16 residues. Germline CDR1 is SNHLY and CDR2 is FYNNEI. Trimming left V 9 bases short and J 5 bases short, with 25 bases between.

The genes are TRBV2 and TRBJ1-2; possibly TRBD1 for D (5 bases). The sample comprised naive CD8+ T cells sorted from blood. The origin of this receptor is a woman in her 30s in good health. The CDR3 spells CASGAPRRNPYYGYTF. The CDR3 DNA follows: TGTGCCAGTGGGGCCCCAAGACGGAATCCCTATTATGGCTACACCTTC. Full variable domain (rest looked up from reference TRBV2 and TRBJ1-2): EPEVTQTPSHQVTQMGQEVILRCVPISNHLYFYWYRQILGQKVEFLVSFYNNEISEKSEIFDDQFSVERPDGSNFTLKIRSTKLEDSAMYFCASGAPRRNPYYGYTFGSGTRLTVV.